Presented here are 3 T cell receptor beta chains from one specimen sequenced in a study of blood T cell repertoires in COVID-19. The protocol was immunoSEQ multiplex PCR, while the TCRdb copy is restricted to in-frame clones and leaves out a portion. The repertoire holds tens of thousands of clones, with 88% as singletons. The material sequenced was peripheral blood. The receptors were sampled from a human donor in a cohort sampled during active COVID-19.

The chain joins TRBV3-1 (or the pseudogene TRBV3-2) to TRBJ2-5; no firm D call. CDR3 size: 12 residues. Between the trimmed V and J ends, which lost 0 bases and 7 bases, there was a span of 6 bases. Germline assignment: CDR1 LGHDT and CDR2 YNNKEL (reference sequence). The CDR3 sequence: CASSQDPWTQYF. Here the CDR3 DNA reads TGTGCCAGCAGCCAAGACCCCTGGACCCAGTACTTC.

This chain joins TRBV28 and TRBJ2-5, with 8 bases identical to TRBD1. The trim removed 4 bases at V and 2 bases at J, leaving 6 bases unmatched. The CDR3 covers 15 residues. The V gene's germline CDR1 is MDHEN and CDR2 SYDVKM. In DNA, the CDR3 is TGTGCCAGCAGTTGGGGGACAGGAAGGCAAGAGACCCAGTACTTC. As protein: CASSWGTGRQETQYF.

This rearrangement joins TRBV3-1 (or the pseudogene TRBV3-2) to TRBJ1-6; D is ambiguous. Trimming pared 1 base from V and 7 bases from J, leaving 11 bases between. The CDR3 is 15 residues long. CDR1 LGHDT and CDR2 YNNKEL come from the germline V gene (reference sequence). CDR3 residues: CASSQGSGGNSPLHF. CDR3 nucleotides: TGTGCCAGCAGCCAAGGATCGGGAGGAAATTCACCCCTCCACTTT.